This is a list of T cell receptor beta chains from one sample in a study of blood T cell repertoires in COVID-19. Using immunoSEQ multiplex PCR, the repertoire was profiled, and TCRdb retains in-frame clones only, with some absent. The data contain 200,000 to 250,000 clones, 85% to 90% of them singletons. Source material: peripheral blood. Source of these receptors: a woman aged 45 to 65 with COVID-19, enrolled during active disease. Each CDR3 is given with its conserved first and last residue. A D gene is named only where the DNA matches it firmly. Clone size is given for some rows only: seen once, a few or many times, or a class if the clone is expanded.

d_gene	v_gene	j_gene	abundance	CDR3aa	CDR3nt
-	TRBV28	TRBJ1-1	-	CASSSIGEGRTEAFF	TGTGCCAGCAGCTCGATCGGCGAGGGTCGGACTGAAGCTTTCTTT
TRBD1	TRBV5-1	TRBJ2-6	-	CASSWDRGEFSGANVLTF	TGCGCCAGCAGCTGGGACAGGGGGGAGTTCTCTGGGGCCAACGTCCTGACTTTC
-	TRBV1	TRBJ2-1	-	CTSSPPGQGVNEQFF	TGCACCAGCAGCCCTCCGGGACAGGGAGTAAATGAGCAGTTCTTC
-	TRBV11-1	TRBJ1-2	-	CASSSKGGVYGYTF	TGTGCCAGCAGCTCTAAGGGAGGCGTCTATGGCTACACCTTC
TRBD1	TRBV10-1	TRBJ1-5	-	CASSEGTGEGQPQHF	TGCGCCAGCAGTGAGGGGACAGGGGAGGGTCAGCCCCAGCATTTT
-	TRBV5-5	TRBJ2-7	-	CASSLGGRYEQYF	TGTGCCAGCAGCTTGGGTGGGAGGTACGAGCAGTACTTC
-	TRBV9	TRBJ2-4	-	CASSVGGQGKHIQYF	TGTGCCAGCAGCGTAGGAGGGCAGGGGAAGCACATTCAGTACTTC
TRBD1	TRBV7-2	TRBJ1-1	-	CASSPDRGRAFF	TGTGCCAGCAGCCCGGACAGGGGACGAGCTTTCTTT
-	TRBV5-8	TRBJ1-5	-	CASSSGRGGKGNQPQHF	TGTGCCAGCAGCTCGGGGAGGGGGGGAAAGGGCAATCAGCCCCAGCATTTT
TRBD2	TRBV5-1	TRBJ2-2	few	CASSLALAGSGELFF	TGCGCCAGCAGCTTGGCTCTAGCGGGTTCCGGGGAGCTGTTTTTT
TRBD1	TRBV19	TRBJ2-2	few	CASSVQGAGELFF	TGTGCCAGTAGTGTACAGGGGGCCGGGGAGCTGTTTTTT
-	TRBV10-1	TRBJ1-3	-	CASSEMRIGNTIYF	TGCGCCAGCAGTGAGATGAGGATTGGAAACACCATATATTTT
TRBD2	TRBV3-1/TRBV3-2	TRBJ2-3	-	CASSRDHGGAVQYF	TGTGCCAGCAGCCGAGACCACGGGGGGGCAGTGCAGTATTTT
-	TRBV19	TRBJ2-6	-	CASSIVGGSGANVLTF	TGTGCCAGTAGTATAGTAGGGGGATCTGGGGCCAACGTCCTGACTTTC
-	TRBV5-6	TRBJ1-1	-	CASSSSLYPQAFF	TGTGCCAGCAGCTCATCCCTCTATCCCCAAGCTTTCTTT
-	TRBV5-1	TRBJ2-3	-	CASSLGLGGRGDTQYF	TGCGCCAGCAGCTTGGGTCTCGGGGGACGGGGGGATACGCAGTATTTT
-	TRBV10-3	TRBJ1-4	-	CAISGGGKGEKLFF	TGTGCCATCAGTGGGGGGGGAAAAGGGGAAAAACTGTTTTTT
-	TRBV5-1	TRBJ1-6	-	CASSLTGGGADSPLHF	TGCGCCAGCAGCCTAACCGGGGGGGGCGCGGATTCACCCCTCCACTTT
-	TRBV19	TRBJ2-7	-	CASRGGRSYEQYF	TGTGCCAGTAGGGGGGGACGTTCCTACGAGCAGTACTTC
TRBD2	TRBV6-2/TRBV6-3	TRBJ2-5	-	CASSETSSETQYF	TGTGCCAGCAGCGAGACTAGCAGCGAGACCCAGTACTTC
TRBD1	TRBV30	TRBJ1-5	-	CAWGDRANQPQHF	TGTGCCTGGGGGGACAGGGCAAATCAGCCCCAGCATTTT
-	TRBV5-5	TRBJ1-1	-	CASSLRDIYPDTEAFF	TGTGCCAGCAGCTTGCGGGACATTTACCCAGACACTGAAGCTTTCTTT